This T cell receptor beta chain derives from a study of T cell responses to AZD1222 COVID-19 vaccine. Study-wide points: Among AZD1222 vaccinees, only 5 to 7 were seropositive at baseline.

The germline gives CDR1 SEHNR, CDR2 FQNEAQ (reference sequence). V was cut by 1 base and J by 0 bases, with 13 bases left in between. This CDR3 spans 16 amino acids. Remarks on this clone: Its antigen is not identified.

Repertoires were generated with immunoSEQ multiplex PCR, while TCRdb's copy carries only in-frame clones and drops some. The sample consists of 150,000 or so clones, roughly 88% of them appearing once. Specimen: peripheral blood, collected on day 0 of AZD1222 vaccination. This receptor was obtained from an adult in good health. The V gene is TRBV7-9, the J gene TRBJ2-7, with D perhaps being TRBD1 or TRBD2 (6 bases each). DNA of the CDR3: TGTGCCAGCAGCTTAGAAAAGGAGGGGGTCTCCTACGAGCAGTACTTC. Protein product: CASSLEKEGVSYEQYF.